This T cell receptor beta chain was found in a study of OX40 agonist ivuxolimab in advanced cancers. Study information: Cancers in dose escalation were hepatocellular, melanoma, renal cell and head and neck.

The V end lost 3 bases, the J end lost 5 bases, and 11 bases lay between the germline ends. Germline V gene sequence: CDR1 SGHTA, CDR2 FQGNSA. CDR3 length: 14 residues. Produced via immunoSEQ multiplex PCR; TCRdb's table is partial and in-frame only. Altogether over 45,000 clones are present, roughly 91% being singletons, with the ten largest covering around 30%. The origin of this receptor is an adult with an advanced solid tumor such as melanoma, head and neck, liver or kidney cancer. The V and J genes are TRBV7-2 and TRBJ1-5, with D possibly TRBD1 on 5 matching bases. Source: CD4+ or CD8+ T cells sorted from blood, taken in a trial of the OX40 agonist ivuxolimab. The CDR3 reads CASSFVWGDQPQHF. The CDR3 region has the DNA TGTGCCAGCAGCTTCGTCTGGGGCGATCAGCCCCAGCATTTT. Full variable domain (remainder filled in from reference TRBV7-2 and TRBJ1-5): GAGVSQSPSNKVTEKGKDVELRCDPISGHTALYWYRQSLGQGLEFLIYFQGNSAPDKSGLPSDRFSAERTGGSVSTLTIQRTQQEDSAVYLCASSFVWGDQPQHFGDGTRLSIL.